This T cell receptor beta chain was identified during a study of circulating and synovial CD4+ cells in juvenile arthritis. Study results and limitations: Overlap with synovium rose as more T cells were sequenced.

Note on this clone: Its antigen is currently unknown.

Using immunoSEQ multiplex PCR, the repertoire was profiled, and TCRdb retains in-frame clones only, with some absent. The data contain 34,000 or so clones, about 94% of them singletons. The sequenced material came from CD4+ T cells from blood. The receptor comes from a human donor with juvenile idiopathic arthritis.

The DNA of the CDR3 is TGTGCCAGCAGCTTAATCAACGGGGAGCTGTTTTTT. Protein: CASSLINGELFF. The J gene is TRBJ2-2, the V gene TRBV7-2; D is undetermined. The CDR3 has 12 residues. CDR1 is SGHTA, CDR2 FQGNSA, per germline. Trimming took 2 bases from V and 7 from J, leaving 5 bases between them.